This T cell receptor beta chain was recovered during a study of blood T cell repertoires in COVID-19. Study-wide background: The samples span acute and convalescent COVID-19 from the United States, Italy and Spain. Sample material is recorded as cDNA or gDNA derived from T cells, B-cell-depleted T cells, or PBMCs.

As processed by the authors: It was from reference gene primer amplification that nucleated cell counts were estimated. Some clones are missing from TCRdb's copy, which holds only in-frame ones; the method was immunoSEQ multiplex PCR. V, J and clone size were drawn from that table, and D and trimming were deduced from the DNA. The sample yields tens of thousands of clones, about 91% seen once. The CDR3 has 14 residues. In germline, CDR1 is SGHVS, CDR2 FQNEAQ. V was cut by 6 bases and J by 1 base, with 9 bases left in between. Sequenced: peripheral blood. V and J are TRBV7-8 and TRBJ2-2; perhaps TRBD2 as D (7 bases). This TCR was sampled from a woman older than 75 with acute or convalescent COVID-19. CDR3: CASRRGGNTGELFF. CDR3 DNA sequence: TGTGCCAGCAGAAGGGGGGGGAACACCGGGGAGCTGTTTTTT.